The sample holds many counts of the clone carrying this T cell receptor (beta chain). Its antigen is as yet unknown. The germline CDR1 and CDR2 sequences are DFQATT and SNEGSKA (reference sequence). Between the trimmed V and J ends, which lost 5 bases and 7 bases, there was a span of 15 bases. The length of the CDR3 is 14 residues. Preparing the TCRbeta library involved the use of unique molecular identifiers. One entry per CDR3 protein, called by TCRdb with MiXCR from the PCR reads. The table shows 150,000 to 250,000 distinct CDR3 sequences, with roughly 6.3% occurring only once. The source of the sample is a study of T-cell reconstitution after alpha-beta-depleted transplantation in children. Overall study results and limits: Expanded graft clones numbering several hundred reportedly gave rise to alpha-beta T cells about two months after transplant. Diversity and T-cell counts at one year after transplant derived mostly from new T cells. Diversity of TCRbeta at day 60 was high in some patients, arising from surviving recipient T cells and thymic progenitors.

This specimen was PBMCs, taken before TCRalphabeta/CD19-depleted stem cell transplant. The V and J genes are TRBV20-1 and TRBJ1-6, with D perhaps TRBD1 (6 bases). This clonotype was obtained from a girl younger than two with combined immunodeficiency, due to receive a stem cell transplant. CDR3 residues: CSASDRWGNSPLHF. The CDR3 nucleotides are TGCAGTGCTTCCGACAGGTGGGGGAATTCACCCCTCCACTTT.